The 7 T cell receptor beta chains presented below share a single source sample, sequenced in a study of shared clonotypes between healthy human individuals. Measured with immunoSEQ multiplex PCR; TCRdb has only the in-frame clones, and not every one. Counted here are some 1,400,000 clones, roughly 96% occurring once; the ten biggest clones make up 0.95% to 1.5%. Material: naive CD4+ T cells sorted from blood. The subset denotes: CD45RA+ positively selected. The source is a man younger than 45 in good health.

V and J are TRBV18 and TRBJ2-5; TRBD1 might be the D (6 bases). Germline CDR1 and CDR2: KGHSH and LQKENI. CDR3 length: 16 amino acids. Trimming took 3 bases from V and 2 from J, leaving 16 bases between them. DNA of the CDR3: TGTGCCAGCTCACCGAAAGTACAGGGCCCTCAAGAGACCCAGTACTTC. Translation: CASSPKVQGPQETQYF.

The chain combines TRBV5-1 with TRBJ2-1; D gene uncertain. The V gene lost 1 base and the J gene lost 7 bases, with 9 bases spanning the gap. The CDR3 is made up of 13 amino acids. Germline assignment: CDR1 SGHRS and CDR2 YFSETQ. DNA for the CDR3: TGCGCCAGCAGCTTGAACTTCCAGAATGAGCAGTTCTTC. As protein: CASSLNFQNEQFF. The full variable domain, its missing parts supplied by reference TRBV5-1 and TRBJ2-1, is KAGVTQTPRYLIKTRGQQVTLSCSPISGHRSVSWYQQTPGQGLQFLFEYFSETQRNKGNFPGRFSGRQFSNSRSEMNVSTLELGDSALYLCASSLNFQNEQFFGPGTRLTVL.

The V gene is TRBV9, the J gene TRBJ1-2; TRBD1 matches at 10 bases. CDR3 length equals 17 residues. The ends lost 3 bases at V and 4 bases at J; junction bases unmatched: 12. Germline V gene data show CDR1 as SGDLS and CDR2 as YYNGEE. The CDR3 DNA is TGTGCCAGCAGCGCCCCGCGGGGGGGACAGGGGCTCTATGGCTACACCTTC. Amino acids: CASSAPRGGQGLYGYTF.

The chain employs TRBV5-1 and TRBJ2-7; possible D gene TRBD1, 5 bases. Germline CDR1 SGHRS, CDR2 YFSETQ. V was cut by 4 bases and J by 6 bases, with 14 bases left in between. The CDR3 runs to 13 residues. The CDR3 region has the DNA TGCGCCAGCAGCCCCAGGGTAGGCAGCGAGCAGTACTTC. This sequence encodes CASSPRVGSEQYF.

Points on this clone: This CDR3 is also generated by other DNA sequences in the sample. The CDR3 region is CASSPVPYEQYF. CDR3 nucleotides: TGTGCCAGCTCACCAGTGCCCTACGAGCAGTACTTC. J is TRBJ2-7 and V is TRBV18; D gene ambiguous. CDR1 is KGHSH, CDR2 LQKENI, per germline. The CDR3 loop spans 12 amino acids. V was shortened by 2 bases and J by 2 bases, with 4 bases between the two germline ends.

The chain employs TRBV28 and TRBJ1-1; D is perhaps TRBD1 (6 bases). The CDR3 runs 15 residues. Germline V gives CDR1 MDHEN, CDR2 SYDVKM. V dropped 8 bases and J dropped 1 base, with 17 bases sitting between them. CDR3 protein: CASLITGRGNTEAFF. The CDR3 DNA is TGTGCCAGCCTAATTACAGGGAGGGGGAACACTGAAGCTTTCTTT.

V is TRBV7-2 and J is TRBJ2-4; D remains ambiguous. Trimming took 1 base from V and 0 from J, leaving 16 bases between them. Germline assignment: CDR1 SGHTA and CDR2 FQGNSA. This CDR3 is built from 18 residues. CDR3 region: CASSLDLPSQLAKNIQYF. CDR3 nucleotides: TGTGCCAGCAGCTTAGATCTGCCTTCGCAACTAGCCAAAAACATTCAGTACTTC.